The 18 T cell receptor beta chains in this list originate from one sample, sequenced in a study of patients and donors after allogeneic stem cell transplantation. TCRdb analysed the RT-PCR reads with MiXCR anew, one entry per CDR3 protein. The sample gives about a million distinct CDR3 sequences, 15% to 20% of which show up once; roughly 6% is in the top ten. Sequencing used blood, either unsorted or a sorted T cell fraction (not recorded which). These receptors all come from a human donor who was either an allogeneic HSCT recipient or a stem cell or donor lymphocyte infusion donor (not recorded which). It is not recorded whose cells these are; they may come from a transplant donor.

The chain joins TRBV7-8 to TRBJ2-2; perhaps TRBD1 as D (6 bases). Germline V gives CDR1 SGHVS, CDR2 FQNEAQ. The CDR3 totals 14 residues. The ends were cut back, 3 bases at V and 6 bases at J, with 11 bases in the middle. The CDR3 reads CASSFADRPGELFF. Here the CDR3 DNA reads TGTGCCAGCAGCTTCGCCGACAGGCCCGGGGAGCTGTTTTTT.

This chain connects TRBV5-4 to TRBJ2-2, with a possible D match to TRBD2 (5 bases). Germline V gene sequence: CDR1 SGHNT, CDR2 YYREEE (reference sequence). This CDR3 spans 16 amino acids. V dropped 6 bases and J dropped 4 bases, with 19 bases sitting between them. This CDR3 reads CASTRASRSGTGELFF. The CDR3 coding sequence is TGTGCCAGCACCCGGGCCTCTCGAAGCGGCACCGGGGAGCTGTTTTTT.

The J gene is TRBJ2-5, the V gene TRBV12-3 or TRBV12-4; D uncertain. CDR3 size: 14 residues. The V gene lost 6 bases and the J gene lost 2 bases, with 13 bases spanning the gap. This CDR3 reads CASSPRPAQETQYF. The CDR3 DNA is TGTGCCAGCAGCCCGCGGCCTGCACAAGAGACCCAGTACTTC.

The V gene is TRBV20-1, the J gene TRBJ1-2; 7 positions agree with TRBD1. The CDR3 consists of 14 residues. V gave up 3 bases and J gave up 7 bases; unmatched junction bases: 11. CDR1 and CDR2 (germline): DFQATT, SNEGSKA (reference sequence). Here the CDR3 DNA reads TGCAGTGCTAGGGACAGGTCTAATCGGGTTGGCTACACCTTC. Encoded protein: CSARDRSNRVGYTF.

This clonotype was observed a handful of times. V usage is TRBV6-2 or TRBV6-3 and J usage is TRBJ2-6, with TRBD1 matching over 12 bases. Germline loops: CDR1 MNHEY, CDR2 SVGEGT. V trimming: 2 bases; J trimming: 7 bases; junction bases outside the gene matches: 15. The CDR3 sequence is 20 residues long. The CDR3 nucleotides read TGTGCCAGCAGTTACACTTCCGGGACAGGGGGCCATGCGGAAGCCAACGTCCTGACTTTC. It translates to CASSYTSGTGGHAEANVLTF.

The chain links TRBV4-3 to TRBJ2-3; the match to TRBD2 covers 9 bases. In germline, CDR1 is LGHNA, CDR2 YSLEER. The ends lost 5 bases at V and 1 base at J; junction bases unmatched: 10. This CDR3 is built from 17 residues. The CDR3 region is CASSEGLAKLGTDTQYF. DNA of the CDR3: TGCGCCAGCAGCGAGGGACTAGCAAAACTCGGCACAGATACGCAGTATTTT.

The chain recombines TRBV7-9 with TRBJ2-4; 7 nucleotides match TRBD2. J lost 3 bases, V lost 9 bases, and 8 bases had no gene match. CDR3 length: 14 amino acids. Looked up from germline, CDR1 is SEHNR and CDR2 is FQNEAQ (reference sequence). The CDR3 DNA reads as TGTGCCAGTTCGGAGCGGGATTTCAAAAACATTCAGTACTTC. This translates into CASSERDFKNIQYF.

The chain employs TRBV27 and TRBJ2-1; 9 bases fit TRBD2. CDR1 and CDR2 from the germline V gene are MNHEY and SMNVEV (reference sequence). V trimming: 7 bases; J trimming: 4 bases; junction bases outside the gene matches: 14. CDR3 size: 17 residues. CDR3 in amino acids: CASNTKRLLAGYNEQFF. Here the CDR3 DNA reads TGTGCCAGCAACACTAAAAGGTTACTAGCGGGTTACAATGAGCAGTTCTTC.

The CDR3 region is CASRGNSHPYVQETQYF. The DNA for the CDR3 is TGTGCCAGCAGGGGGAACAGCCATCCGTACGTTCAAGAGACCCAGTACTTC. V usage is TRBV2 and J usage is TRBJ2-5; D ambiguous. CDR1 is SNHLY and CDR2 is FYNNEI in the germline V gene. The V gene lost 6 bases and the J gene lost 2 bases, with 22 bases spanning the gap. This CDR3 is built from 17 residues.

This clonotype was seen more than once but under ten times. The germline gene is not matched at one end of the junction; a read error may be the cause. The rearrangement joins TRBV6-1 to TRBJ2-1, with 10 bases identical to TRBD1. Germline CDR1 is MNHNS and CDR2 is SASEGT. This CDR3 comprises 15 residues. In DNA form, the CDR3 reads TGTGCCAGCAGCGAAGGGACAGGGGCCCAGGATGAGCAGTTCTTC. This translates into CASSEGTGAQDEQFF.

The chain recombines TRBV11-2 with TRBJ2-4; 10 bases are a match to TRBD2. From germline, CDR1 is SGHAT and CDR2 FQNNGV. With 1 base clipped from V and 8 bases from J, the junction kept 8 bases outside the gene matches. The CDR3 runs 16 residues. The CDR3 region is CASSLGIAGGFDIQYF. The CDR3, as DNA: TGTGCCAGCAGCTTAGGGATAGCGGGAGGTTTTGACATTCAGTACTTC.

This clonotype came up a few times. The CDR3 loop is CSARDSSTSGYTF. The DNA for the CDR3 is TGCAGTGCTCGGGACAGCTCCACTAGTGGCTACACCTTC. The chain recombines TRBV20-1 with TRBJ1-2; 7 nucleotides agree with TRBD1. V was clipped by 5 bases and J by 7 bases; unmatched bases: 10. CDR3 size: 13 residues. The germline CDR1 and CDR2 sequences are DFQATT and SNEGSKA (reference sequence).

This clonotype was seen a few times. The chain couples TRBV6-5 to TRBJ2-1; 15 bases fit TRBD2. The CDR3 covers 18 residues. Germline CDR1 and CDR2: MNHEY and SVGAGI. Trimming removed 4 bases from V and 3 bases from J; junction bases left unmatched: 7. CDR3 region: CASSSPGLAGGYYNEQFF. Written as DNA, the CDR3 is TGTGCCAGCAGTTCCCCCGGACTAGCGGGAGGGTACTACAATGAGCAGTTCTTC.

This clonotype was seen more than once but under ten times. The V and J genes are TRBV10-3 and TRBJ1-1; D not certain. CDR1 and CDR2 from the germline V gene are ENHRY and SYGVKD. The length of the CDR3 is 13 residues. Trimming took off 3 bases at V and 0 bases at J, with 5 bases between the two ends. The CDR3 region has the DNA TGTGCCATCAGTGATAGTCTGAACACTGAAGCTTTCTTT. Translating gives CAISDSLNTEAFF.

CDR3 protein: CASSLTGEDGYTF. The CDR3 nucleotides are TGTGCCAGCAGCCTCACGGGGGAAGATGGCTACACCTTC. The chain recombines TRBV3-1 with TRBJ1-2; D might be TRBD1 (5 bases). CDR1 is LGHDT and CDR2 is YNNKEL in the germline V gene (reference sequence). Trimming left V 4 bases short and J 6 bases short, with 12 bases between. CDR3 length equals 13 residues.

This clonotype was counted ten times or more. The V call is TRBV2, the J call TRBJ2-7, with TRBD1 matching over 8 bases. V lost 6 bases to trimming and J lost 4 bases; unmatched junction nucleotides: 2. This CDR3 spans 12 amino acids. The V gene's germline CDR1 is SNHLY and CDR2 FYNNEI. CDR3 loop: CASSGTGYEQYF. As DNA, the CDR3 is TGTGCCAGCAGCGGGACAGGATACGAGCAGTACTTC.

The table lists this clonotype with a few counts. The CDR3 region is CASSQDAVADTQYF. CDR3 coding DNA: TGCGCCAGCAGCCAAGATGCCGTTGCAGATACGCAGTATTTT. The rearrangement uses TRBV4-1 and TRBJ2-3, with unresolved D. This CDR3 has 14 residues. The germline CDR1 and CDR2 sequences are MGHRA and YSYEKL. The V end lost 0 bases, the J end lost 4 bases, and 8 bases lay between the germline ends.

The sample holds a few counts of this clonotype. The gene calls are TRBV24-1 and TRBJ2-7; D is perhaps TRBD1 or TRBD2 (6 bases each). The length of the CDR3 is 15 residues. Germline CDR1 reads KGHDR; CDR2 reads SFDVKD. V was shortened by 3 bases and J by 1 base, with 12 bases between the two germline ends. The CDR3 spells CATSDGGLQSYEQYF. The CDR3 DNA is TGTGCCACCAGTGATGGGGGGCTACAATCCTACGAGCAGTACTTC.